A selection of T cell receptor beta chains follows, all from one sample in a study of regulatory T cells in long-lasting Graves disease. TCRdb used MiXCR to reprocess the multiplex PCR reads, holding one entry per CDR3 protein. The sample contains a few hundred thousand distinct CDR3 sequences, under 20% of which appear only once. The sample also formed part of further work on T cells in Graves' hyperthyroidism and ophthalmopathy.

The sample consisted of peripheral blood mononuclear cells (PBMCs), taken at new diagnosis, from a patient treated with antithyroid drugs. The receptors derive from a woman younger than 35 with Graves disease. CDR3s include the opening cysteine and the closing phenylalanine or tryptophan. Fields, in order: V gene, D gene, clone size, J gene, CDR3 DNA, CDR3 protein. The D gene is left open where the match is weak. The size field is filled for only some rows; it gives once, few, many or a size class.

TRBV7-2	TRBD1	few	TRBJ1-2	TGTGCCAGCAGCTACAGGACAGGGTGGGGCTACACCTTC	CASSYRTGWGYTF
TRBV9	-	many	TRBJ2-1	TGTGCCAGCAGCGTAGAACTAGGTAGGAATGAGCAGTTCTTC	CASSVELGRNEQFF
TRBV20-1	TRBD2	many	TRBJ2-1	TGCAGTGCTAGAGATCGGGGGGAGTTTCATAGTGAGCAGTTCTTC	CSARDRGEFHSEQFF
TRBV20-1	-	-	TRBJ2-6	TGCAGTGCTAGAGATCTGGGAAAAGGCCTGACTTTC	CSARDLGKGLTF
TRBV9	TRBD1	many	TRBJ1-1	TGTGCCAGCAGCGTAGAGGACAGGCGACAATCGAACACTGAAGCTTTCTTT	CASSVEDRRQSNTEAFF
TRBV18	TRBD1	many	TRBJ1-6	TGTGCCAGCTCGCCCGGACAGGGCTTTAATTCACCCCTCCACTTT	CASSPGQGFNSPLHF
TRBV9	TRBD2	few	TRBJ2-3	TGTGCCAGCAGCAAACCAAGGGAGCCGGGACTAGCGGCAGATACGCAGTATTTT	CASSKPREPGLAADTQYF
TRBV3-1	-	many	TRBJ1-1	TGTGCCAGCAGCAACCGAGGGTACAGGGTGGCTGAAGCTTTCTTT	CASSNRGYRVAEAFF
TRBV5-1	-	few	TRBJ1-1	TGCGCCAGCAGCTTTAGGGCAGGACCCGTTAACACTGAAGCTTTCTTT	CASSFRAGPVNTEAFF
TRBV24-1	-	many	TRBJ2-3	TGTGCCACCAGTGATCCACGGACAGTCAGCACAGATACGCAATATTTT	CATSDPRTVSTDTQYF
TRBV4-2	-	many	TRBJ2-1	TGTGCCAGCAGCCAAGCATTCGACAATGAGCAGTTCTTC	CASSQAFDNEQFF
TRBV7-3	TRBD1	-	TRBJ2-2	TGTGCCAGCAGCATCCAGGGACAGGGGGCGATCGGGGAGCTGTTTTTT	CASSIQGQGAIGELFF
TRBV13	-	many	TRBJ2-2	TGTGCCAGCAGCTTATTGTCGGTGGCCGGGGAGCTGTTTTTT	CASSLLSVAGELFF
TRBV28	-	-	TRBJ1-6	TGTGCCAGCAGTTTAGGGCGGGGCAGCTCCTATAATTCACCCCTCCACTTT	CASSLGRGSSYNSPLHF
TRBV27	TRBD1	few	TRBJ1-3	TGTGCCAGCAGTTCTGGACAGGGGGCGATCTCTGGAAACACCATATATTTT	CASSSGQGAISGNTIYF
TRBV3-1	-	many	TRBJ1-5	TGTGCCAGCAGCCAAATGAGCAATCAGCCCCAGCATTTT	CASSQMSNQPQHF
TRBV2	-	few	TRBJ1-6	TGTGCCAGCAGGACGTGGGATAATTCACCCCTCCACTTT	CASRTWDNSPLHF
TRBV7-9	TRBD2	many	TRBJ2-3	TGTGCCAGCACCAATAGACTAGCGGGAAACACAGATACGCAGTATTTT	CASTNRLAGNTDTQYF
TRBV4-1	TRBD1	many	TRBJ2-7	TGCGCCAGCAGCCTACGACAGGGTATAAGCTACGAGCAGTACTTC	CASSLRQGISYEQYF
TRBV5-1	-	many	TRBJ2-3	TGCGCCAGCAGCTACGGAGCAGATACGCAGTATTTT	CASSYGADTQYF
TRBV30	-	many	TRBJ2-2	TGTGCCTGGGGGGAGGGGGGGCGATGGACCGGGGAGCTGTTTTTT	CAWGEGGRWTGELFF
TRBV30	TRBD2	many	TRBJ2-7	TGTGCCTGGAGTGGCAACGGGAGGGCTAGCGGGGCCCCCTACGAGCAGTACTTC	CAWSGNGRASGAPYEQYF
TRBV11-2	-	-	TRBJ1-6	TGTGCCAGCAGCTCCGAGGGCGGGCCTTCACCCCTCCACTTT	CASSSEGGPSPLHF
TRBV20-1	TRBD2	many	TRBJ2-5	TGCAGTGCTAGCCTCCTAGCGGGAGGCCTCCAAGAGACCCAGTACTTC	CSASLLAGGLQETQYF
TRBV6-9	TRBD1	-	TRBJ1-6	TGTGCCAGCAGTTATCACGGACAGGGTGATTCACCCCTCCACTTT	CASSYHGQGDSPLHF
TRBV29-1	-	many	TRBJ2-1	TGCAGCGTTGAGAACAATGAGCAGTTCTTC	CSVENNEQFF
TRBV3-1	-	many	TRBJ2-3	TGTGCCAGCAGCCTTCAGCTCAGGGTACTTGGAGGCACAGATACGCAGTATTTT	CASSLQLRVLGGTDTQYF
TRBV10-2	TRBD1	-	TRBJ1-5	TGCGCCAGCAGTGCCTCGGGGACAGGGGTAAATCAGCCCCAGCATTTT	CASSASGTGVNQPQHF
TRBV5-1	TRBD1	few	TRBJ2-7	TGCGCCAGCAGCCTTGGACTGCAGGGGGCACACGAGCAGTACTTC	CASSLGLQGAHEQYF
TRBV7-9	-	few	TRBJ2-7	TGTGCCAGCAGCCTAGGGTCTCCTCCCTACTACGAGCAGTACTTC	CASSLGSPPYYEQYF
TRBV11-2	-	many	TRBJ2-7	TGTGCCAGCAGCTCCGAGTTTGGGCGGGCCATCAACGAGCAGTACTTC	CASSSEFGRAINEQYF
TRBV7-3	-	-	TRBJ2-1	TGTGCCAGCAGCTATAGTTTTTCTAGCGTCAGCAATGAGCAGTTCTTC	CASSYSFSSVSNEQFF
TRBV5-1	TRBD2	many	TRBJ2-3	TGCGCCAGCAGCTTGTTGGGGGAACTAGCGGGAGATCCGACAGATACGCAGTATTTT	CASSLLGELAGDPTDTQYF
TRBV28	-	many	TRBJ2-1	TGTGCCAGCAGTTTAAGGCTAGGCGGGTCGAATGAGCAGTTCTTC	CASSLRLGGSNEQFF
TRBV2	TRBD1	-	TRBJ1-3	TGTGCCAGCACCCGGGACAGGGGGTTAGAAAACACCATATATTTT	CASTRDRGLENTIYF
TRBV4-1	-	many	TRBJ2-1	TGCGCCAGCAGCCACGCCGGGGCCGATGAGCAGTTCTTC	CASSHAGADEQFF
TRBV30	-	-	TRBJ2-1	TGTGCCTGGAGTGCCGGCGGGGCCCCCTACAATGAGCAGTTCTTC	CAWSAGGAPYNEQFF
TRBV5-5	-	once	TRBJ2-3	TGTGCCAGCAGCTCCGGGGGAGGAAATACGCAGTATTTT	CASSSGGGNTQYF
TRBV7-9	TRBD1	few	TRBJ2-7	TGTGCCAGCAGCCCCCCCATCGGACAGGGAGCCTACGAGCAGTACTTC	CASSPPIGQGAYEQYF
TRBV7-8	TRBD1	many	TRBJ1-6	TGTGCCAGCAGCGGATTGGGGACAGGGGACGCATTCGGTTCACCCCTCCACTTT	CASSGLGTGDAFGSPLHF
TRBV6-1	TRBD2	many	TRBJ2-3	TGTGCCAGCAGTGGAGTTAGCGGGAGGGGGCCAGATACGCAGTATTTT	CASSGVSGRGPDTQYF
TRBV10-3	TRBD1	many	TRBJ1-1	TGTGCCATCAGCGACCGGGACAGTAAAGCTTTCTTT	CAISDRDSKAFF
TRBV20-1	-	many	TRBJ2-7	TGCAGTGCTACCTCATTTGCGGACTACGAGCAGTACTTC	CSATSFADYEQYF
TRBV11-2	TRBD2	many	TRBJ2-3	TGTGCCAGCAGCGCACTAGCGGGGGGGTGGACAGATACGCAGTATTTT	CASSALAGGWTDTQYF
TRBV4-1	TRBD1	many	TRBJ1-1	TGCGCCAGCAGGGATAACAGGGGGAACACTGAAGCTTTCTTT	CASRDNRGNTEAFF
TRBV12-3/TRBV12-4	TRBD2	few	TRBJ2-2	TGTGCCAGCAGGCGGGGGGGGGAGGCCGGGGAGCTGTTTTTT	CASRRGGEAGELFF
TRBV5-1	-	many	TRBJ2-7	TGCGCCAGCAACCTGGACGGGGGAAACGGCGAGCAGTACTTC	CASNLDGGNGEQYF
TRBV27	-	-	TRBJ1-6	TGTGCCAGCAGTTTATTTAGGAGGGATAGGAATTCACCCCTCCACTTT	CASSLFRRDRNSPLHF
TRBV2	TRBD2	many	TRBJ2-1	TGTGCCAGCAGTTTACTAGCGGGCGACAATGAGCAGTTCTTC	CASSLLAGDNEQFF
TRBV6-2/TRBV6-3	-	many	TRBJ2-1	TGTGCCACCCGACAGGAGAACTACAATGAGCAGTTCTTC	CATRQENYNEQFF
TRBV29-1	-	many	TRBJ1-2	TGCAGCGTTGAAGGGTCGGTCAGGGACGGCTACACCTTC	CSVEGSVRDGYTF
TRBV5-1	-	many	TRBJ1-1	TGCGCCAGCAGCTCCGGACAGAACACTGAAGCTTTCTTT	CASSSGQNTEAFF
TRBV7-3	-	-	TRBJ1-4	TGTGCCAGCAGCTTACCCACGTGGGAGACTAATGAAAAACTGTTTTTT	CASSLPTWETNEKLFF
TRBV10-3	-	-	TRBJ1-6	TGTGCCATCACCGGGACGGCTAAGGATTCACCCCTCCACTTT	CAITGTAKDSPLHF
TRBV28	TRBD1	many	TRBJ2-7	TGTGCCAGCAGCGGGACAGGGGGTTACGAGCAGTACTTC	CASSGTGGYEQYF
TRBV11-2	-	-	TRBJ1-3	TGTGCCAGCAGCGTACAGACGGGAAGCTCTGGAAACACCATATATTTT	CASSVQTGSSGNTIYF